The 31 T cell receptor beta chains given below trace back to one sample, sequenced in a study of blood T cell repertoires in COVID-19. The method was immunoSEQ multiplex PCR; TCRdb's version includes in-frame clones alone and lacks a portion of them. Of some 100,000 clones in the sample, more than 75% were seen once. Source material: peripheral blood. The receptors were gathered from a woman older than 75 with active COVID-19.

The chain carries TRBV4-1 and TRBJ1-3; D might be TRBD1 (5 bases). In germline, CDR1 is MGHRA, CDR2 YSYEKL. The CDR3 covers 16 residues. V was trimmed by 3 bases and J by 4 bases, leaving 16 bases between them. CDR3 in DNA: TGCGCCAGCAGCCACCAATTGCGGGGGGTAGGAAACACCATATATTTT. Translated, it gives CASSHQLRGVGNTIYF.

The chain uses TRBV7-9 and TRBJ1-3; tentatively, D is TRBD1 (5 bases). The ends were cut back, 1 base at V and 3 bases at J, with 13 bases in the middle. This CDR3 spans 16 amino acids. CDR1 is SEHNR, CDR2 FQNEAQ, per germline (reference sequence). The CDR3 DNA is TGTGCCAGCAGCTTAGAGAATCGGGGGATTGGAAACACCATATATTTT. It encodes CASSLENRGIGNTIYF.

V is TRBV7-9 and J is TRBJ2-5; a possible D gene is TRBD1 (5 bases). The CDR3 totals 16 residues. V lost 5 bases to trimming and J lost 5 bases, with 21 bases between them. Per the germline V gene, CDR1 is SEHNR and CDR2 is FQNEAQ (reference sequence). This CDR3 reads CASSPTLSGNDETQYF. CDR3 bases: TGTGCCAGCAGCCCCACCCTGTCAGGGAATGATGAGACCCAGTACTTC. Complete variable domain (other parts from reference TRBV7-9 and TRBJ2-5): DTGVSQNPRHKITKRGQNVTFRCDPISEHNRLYWYRQTLGQGPEFLTYFQNEAQLEKSRLLSDRFSAERPKGSFSTLEIQRTEQGDSAMYLCASSPTLSGNDETQYFGPGTRLLVL.

The rearrangement joins TRBV19 to TRBJ2-1; 9 bases match TRBD1. CDR3 length: 14 residues. V lost 9 bases, J lost 3 bases, and 6 bases stayed unmatched. CDR1 LNHDA and CDR2 SQIVND come from the germline V gene (reference sequence). The CDR3 DNA is TGTGCCAGCCGGGGGACAGGGATCTACAATGAGCAGTTCTTC. This encodes CASRGTGIYNEQFF.

The V call is TRBV6-2 or TRBV6-3, the J call TRBJ2-5; 11 nucleotides align to TRBD2. CDR1 and CDR2 (germline): MNHEY, SVGEGT. CDR3 length equals 17 residues. J was trimmed by 2 bases and V by 4 bases; bases with no gene match: 9. The CDR3: CASSSGTSGRKQETQYF. DNA for the CDR3: TGTGCCAGCAGTTCCGGGACTAGCGGCCGTAAACAAGAGACCCAGTACTTC.

This clone came up a few times. The junction differs from germline at one of its ends, possibly a read error. The chain links TRBV6-1 to TRBJ2-1; D remains unclear. Germline CDR1 is MNHNS and CDR2 is SASEGT. There are 17 residues in the CDR3. The CDR3 loop is CASREDRAINSYNEQFF. The CDR3 bases are TGTGCCAGCAGGGAAGATCGCGCGATAAACTCCTACAATGAGCAGTTCTTC.

The chain links TRBV11-2 to TRBJ2-5; a weak D match, TRBD2 (5 bases). With 1 base removed from V and 3 bases from J, the gap between germline ends came to 15 bases. The CDR3 spans 16 residues. Germline V gene sequence: CDR1 SGHAT, CDR2 FQNNGV. DNA of the CDR3: TGTGCCAGCAGCTTAGCGGGGATAGGGTTCAAAGAGACCCAGTACTTC. Its protein is CASSLAGIGFKETQYF.

The V and J genes are TRBV7-8 and TRBJ1-6; no firm D call. The V and J ends lost 6 bases and 5 bases respectively, with 14 bases between them. The CDR3 has 15 amino acids. Per the germline V gene, CDR1 is SGHVS and CDR2 is FQNEAQ. CDR3 bases: TGTGCCAGCAGAAGCGAGGCGGCTAATAATTCACCCCTCCACTTT. Encoded protein: CASRSEAANNSPLHF.

This chain connects TRBV5-4 to TRBJ2-2; a possible D gene is TRBD2 (5 bases). Trimming shortened V by 0 bases and J by 4 bases, and 13 bases separated the two germline ends. This CDR3 contains 16 residues. CDR1 and CDR2 (germline): SGHNT, YYREEE (reference sequence). The CDR3: CASSLVTNAGTGELFF. Here the CDR3 DNA reads TGTGCCAGCAGCTTGGTTACCAACGCGGGCACCGGGGAGCTGTTTTTT. The whole variable domain, filled in from reference TRBV5-4 and TRBJ2-2, reads ETGVTQSPTHLIKTRGQQVTLRCSSQSGHNTVSWYQQALGQGPQFIFQYYREEENGRGNFPPRFSGLQFPNYSSELNVNALELDDSALYLCASSLVTNAGTGELFFGEGSRLTVL.

As DNA, the CDR3 is TGTGCCAGCAGCCACATGGACAGGGAGGGTGAGCCCCAGCATTTT. This codes for CASSHMDREGEPQHF. The chain couples TRBV7-8 to TRBJ1-5; 8 bases match TRBD1. The germline CDR1 and CDR2 sequences are SGHVS and FQNEAQ. CDR3 length equals 15 residues. The V and J ends lost 5 bases and 8 bases, in that order; junction bases with no gene match: 11.

The chain recombines TRBV4-1 with TRBJ2-7; 12 nucleotides line up with TRBD1. CDR1 and CDR2 (germline): MGHRA, YSYEKL. The CDR3 is 16 residues long. V lost 4 bases, J lost 5 bases, and 9 bases stayed unmatched. CDR3 residues: CASSLITGTGGDEQYF. The CDR3 bases are TGCGCCAGCAGCCTTATTACCGGGACAGGGGGCGACGAGCAGTACTTC.

V and J are TRBV29-1 and TRBJ1-2; D gene uncertain. V lost 4 bases and J lost 4, with 7 bases in between. Per the germline V gene, CDR1 is SQVTM and CDR2 is ANQGSEA. CDR3 length equals 11 residues. CDR3 bases: TGCAGCGTTGCAGTTATCTATGGCTACACCTTC. Its translation is CSVAVIYGYTF.

The V call is TRBV27, the J call TRBJ2-7; possibly TRBD2 for D (5 bases). CDR1 and CDR2 from the germline V gene are MNHEY and SMNVEV (reference sequence). The CDR3 length is 15 residues. Trimming pared 3 bases from V and 5 bases from J, leaving 17 bases between. The CDR3 bases are TGTGCCAGCAGTTTCGCGAGGGTGTTTGGAGACGAGCAGTACTTC. It codes for CASSFARVFGDEQYF.

The chain employs TRBV7-2 and TRBJ2-1, with 12 bases matching TRBD2. V gave up 5 bases and J gave up 4 bases; unmatched junction bases: 6. This CDR3 spans 16 amino acids. Germline CDR1 SGHTA, CDR2 FQGNSA. The CDR3 DNA is TGTGCCAGCAGCATACTAGCGGGAGGCCTTTACAATGAGCAGTTCTTC. This sequence encodes CASSILAGGLYNEQFF.

The chain employs TRBV6-5 and TRBJ2-7, with a weak D call TRBD1 (6 bases). V was pared by 7 bases and J by 2 bases, with 12 bases between. The CDR3 runs to 13 residues. CDR1 MNHEY and CDR2 SVGAGI come from the germline V gene. The DNA of the CDR3 is TGTGCCAGCAAGGGGGAGCAGGCCTACGAGCAGTACTTC. Protein: CASKGEQAYEQYF.

This clone was seen once. This chain connects TRBV6-1 to TRBJ2-1; a possible D gene is TRBD1 (6 bases). The CDR3 consists of 15 residues. Per the germline V gene, CDR1 is MNHNS and CDR2 is SASEGT. V was pared by 5 bases and J by 5 bases, with 16 bases between. Written as DNA, the CDR3 is TGTGCCAGCAGTTTGATGGACAGACTTCACAATGAGCAGTTCTTC. Translation gives CASSLMDRLHNEQFF.

The CDR3 region has the DNA TGCGCCAGCAGAAGCGGGGATAAGAATTCACCCCTCCACTTT. Translation: CASRSGDKNSPLHF. The rearrangement joins TRBV5-1 to TRBJ1-6; D gene uncertain. Deletions cut 5 bases from V and 7 bases from J, with 13 bases between. CDR1 and CDR2 from the germline V gene are SGHRS and YFSETQ. This CDR3 has 14 amino acids. The full variable domain, with the rest looked up from reference TRBV5-1 and TRBJ1-6, is KAGVTQTPRYLIKTRGQQVTLSCSPISGHRSVSWYQQTPGQGLQFLFEYFSETQRNKGNFPGRFSGRQFSNSRSEMNVSTLELGDSALYLCASRSGDKNSPLHFGNGTRLTVT.

To note about this clone: This specimen includes other DNA sequences encoding the same CDR3. The V and J genes are TRBV28 and TRBJ2-7; a weak D match, TRBD1 (5 bases). CDR1 is MDHEN, CDR2 SYDVKM, per germline. The CDR3 has 13 residues. Trimming stripped 3 bases from V and 2 bases from J, with 8 bases between. DNA for the CDR3: TGTGCCAGCAGTTTGAGCAGGGCCTACGAGCAGTACTTC. Amino acid sequence: CASSLSRAYEQYF.

CDR3 nucleotide sequence: TGCGCCAGCAGCTTGTTGGTGGGAGGGTACGAGCAGTACTTC. This encodes CASSLLVGGYEQYF. This rearrangement joins TRBV5-1 to TRBJ2-7; TRBD2 matches 7 bases. The V segment lost 1 base and the J segment 4 bases; nucleotides outside the gene matches: 5. Germline values: CDR1 SGHRS, CDR2 YFSETQ. This CDR3 is 14 amino acids long. Looking up the rest from reference TRBV5-1 and TRBJ2-7 gives the full variable domain: KAGVTQTPRYLIKTRGQQVTLSCSPISGHRSVSWYQQTPGQGLQFLFEYFSETQRNKGNFPGRFSGRQFSNSRSEMNVSTLELGDSALYLCASSLLVGGYEQYFGPGTRLTVT.

The rearrangement uses TRBV29-1 and TRBJ2-7, with 11 bases identical to TRBD2. The CDR3 runs to 13 residues. With V trimmed by 4 bases and J by 3 bases, 2 bases remained unmatched. Germline V CDR1 and CDR2: SQVTM, ANQGSEA. The CDR3 sequence is CSVGLAGSYEQYF. The CDR3 DNA reads as TGCAGCGTTGGACTAGCGGGAAGCTACGAGCAGTACTTC.

The chain combines TRBV7-9 with TRBJ2-4, with D perhaps TRBD2 (6 bases). V was trimmed by 4 bases and J by 3 bases, leaving 16 bases between them. The CDR3 runs to 16 residues. Germline V gene sequence: CDR1 SEHNR, CDR2 FQNEAQ (reference sequence). The CDR3 region is CASSSWRAGSKNIQYF. In nucleotides, the CDR3 is TGTGCCAGCAGCTCGTGGCGAGCGGGTAGCAAAAACATTCAGTACTTC.

The chain has TRBV18 and TRBJ2-7; possibly TRBD2 for D (6 bases). Germline-derived CDR1 and CDR2 are KGHSH and LQKENI. CDR3 length: 14 residues. Trimming took 4 bases from V and 0 from J, leaving 10 bases between them. This CDR3 is CASSRDSSSYEQYF. The CDR3 coding sequence is TGTGCCAGCTCACGGGACTCCAGCTCCTACGAGCAGTACTTC.

The chain has TRBV28 and TRBJ2-7; perhaps TRBD1 as D (6 bases). This CDR3 is built from 12 residues. Germline lookup yields CDR1 MDHEN and CDR2 SYDVKM. V dropped 6 bases and J dropped 8 bases, with 14 bases sitting between them. The CDR3 nucleotides read TGTGCCAGCAGCCACGGACAGTTCCAGCAGTACTTC. This codes for CASSHGQFQQYF. Filled out from reference TRBV28 and TRBJ2-7, the complete variable domain reads DVKVTQSSRYLVKRTGEKVFLECVQDMDHENMFWYRQDPGLGLRLIYFSYDVKMKEKGDIPEGYSVSREKKERFSLILESASTNQTSMYLCASSHGQFQQYFGPGTRLTVT.

The V and J genes are TRBV7-8 and TRBJ2-7; no definite D call. CDR3 length: 12 amino acids. Germline lookup yields CDR1 SGHVS and CDR2 FQNEAQ. V lost 3 bases and J 1 base, leaving 4 bases between the germline ends. CDR3 nucleotides: TGTGCCAGCAGCTTCAGTTCCTACGAGCAGTACTTC. It yields the protein CASSFSSYEQYF.

This clone has a single count. The gene calls are TRBV27 and TRBJ1-1, with a weak D call TRBD1 (6 bases). Germline V CDR1 and CDR2: MNHEY, SMNVEV (reference sequence). There are 13 residues in the CDR3. Trimming left V 7 bases short and J 1 base short, with 10 bases between. The CDR3 loop is CASNDRTNTEAFF. CDR3 nucleotide sequence: TGTGCCAGCAATGACAGGACGAACACTGAAGCTTTCTTT.

This chain connects TRBV19 to TRBJ2-5; possibly TRBD1 for D (5 bases). The CDR3 runs to 17 residues. V was cut by 2 bases and J by 5 bases, with 21 bases left in between. Germline CDR1 reads LNHDA; CDR2 reads SQIVND (reference sequence). The DNA of the CDR3 is TGTGCCAGTAGTATAATACAGACAGTCCTCCGGTCGGAGACCCAGTACTTC. This sequence encodes CASSIIQTVLRSETQYF.

The rearrangement links TRBV5-1 to TRBJ1-2; 8 bases are shared with TRBD1. The ends lost 4 bases at V and 6 bases at J; junction bases unmatched: 11. The germline gives CDR1 SGHRS, CDR2 YFSETQ. This CDR3 has 15 residues. CDR3 sequence (DNA): TGCGCCAGCAGCCCCGGACAGGGTCGAATTGATGGCTACACCTTC. This translates into CASSPGQGRIDGYTF.

V and J are TRBV10-3 and TRBJ2-1; no firm D call. The CDR3 is 14 amino acids. V lost 4 bases, J lost 5 bases, and 12 bases lay in between. Germline CDR1 is ENHRY and CDR2 is SYGVKD. CDR3 region: CAISVTGLHNEQFF. DNA of the CDR3: TGTGCCATCAGTGTTACCGGGTTACACAATGAGCAGTTCTTC.

This clone was seen once. V is TRBV15 and J is TRBJ2-7, with a tentative D call TRBD1 (6 bases). In germline, CDR1 is LNHNV, CDR2 YYDKDF (reference sequence). This CDR3 is built from 15 residues. Trimming took 0 bases from V and 3 from J, leaving 12 bases between them. CDR3 in DNA: TGTGCCACCAGCAGAGATCAGGGGACATTCTACGAGCAGTACTTC. Translating it yields CATSRDQGTFYEQYF.

This chain joins TRBV7-2 and TRBJ2-3, with 8 bases aligning to TRBD2. The CDR3 runs to 15 residues. V lost 5 bases to trimming and J lost 1 base; unmatched junction nucleotides: 5. The germline gives CDR1 SGHTA, CDR2 FQGNSA. The CDR3: CASSQAGVGTDTQYF. The CDR3 DNA sequence: TGTGCCAGCAGCCAAGCGGGAGTTGGCACAGATACGCAGTATTTT.

The table lists this clone with a count of one. The CDR3 coding sequence is TGTGCCAGCAGCCCGGACAGGGGCCCAGAAAAACTGTTTTTT. This translates into CASSPDRGPEKLFF. The chain carries TRBV7-2 and TRBJ1-4; 9 bases fit TRBD1. V shed 5 bases and J 8 bases; nucleotides not matched to a gene: 6. This CDR3 is 14 amino acids long. Per germline, CDR1 SGHTA and CDR2 FQGNSA.